A selection of T cell receptor beta chains follows, all from one sample in a study of human CD8 memory T cell subsets. From the 5' RACE reads, TCRdb lists one entry per CDR3 protein and no DNA. The sample holds over 8,000 distinct CDR3 sequences. The sample was CD8+ stem-like memory T cells (TSCM and TCM) sorted from PBMCs. The receptor source for this set is a human donor in good health. Both conserved end residues are part of each CDR3. Clone size appears in some rows only: once, few, many, or a class for an expanded clone.

J gene	clone size	V gene	CDR3 protein
TRBJ2-2	-	TRBV6-5	CASSYEQTGELFF
TRBJ2-1	medium-sized	TRBV28	CASSLYGGAYYNEQFF
TRBJ2-5	-	TRBV5-1	CASRLTGEETQYF
TRBJ1-5	-	TRBV6-2/TRBV6-3	CASRRTGINQPQHF
TRBJ2-3	medium-sized	TRBV5-1	CASSAEGGGTDTQYF
TRBJ2-1	-	TRBV6-2/TRBV6-3	CASGPTENLGNEQFF
TRBJ1-2	-	TRBV5-5	CASSETVIYGYTF
TRBJ2-1	medium-sized	TRBV28	CASSLLSAYNEQFF
TRBJ2-1	-	TRBV7-8	CASRTSGTSSMGYNEQFF
TRBJ2-1	-	TRBV6-6	CASSPDAGIRNEQFF
TRBJ2-1	-	TRBV19	CASSIGLASYNEQFF
TRBJ2-2	medium-sized	TRBV28	CASSLDSLRGELFF
TRBJ2-1	-	TRBV7-9	CASNLGLAEYNEQFF
TRBJ1-5	-	TRBV19	CASSIGQGGNQPQHF
TRBJ2-1	-	TRBV12-3/TRBV12-4	CASRPATVAVNEQFF
TRBJ2-1	-	TRBV30	CAWSAGQGANEQFF
TRBJ2-7	-	TRBV5-1	CASSLTVAYEQYF
TRBJ2-7	-	TRBV29-1	CSVQSGGAFEQYF
TRBJ1-1	-	TRBV7-9	CASSFSGTSTEAFF
TRBJ1-5	-	TRBV6-6	CASSPTGQPQHF
TRBJ2-3	-	TRBV28	CASTLGGMGTDTQYF
TRBJ2-3	-	TRBV5-4	CASSLASGSGLDTQYF
TRBJ2-7	-	TRBV5-6	CASSLDEGYEQYF
TRBJ2-5	-	TRBV6-2/TRBV6-3	CASSYPDNQETQYF
TRBJ1-1	medium-sized	TRBV28	CASSLVMNTEAFF
TRBJ2-7	-	TRBV27	CASSGRGQQYF
TRBJ1-4	large	TRBV28	CASSFFTTNEKLFF
TRBJ2-1	-	TRBV2	CASSGAGIYNEQFF
TRBJ2-1	-	TRBV18	CASSPQESVRGEQFF
TRBJ2-7	-	TRBV7-9	CASSRGPSYEQYF
TRBJ2-7	-	TRBV27	CASTPLPTRRGGFDEQYF
TRBJ2-1	-	TRBV20-1	CSADGAGIDNEQFF
TRBJ2-3	medium-sized	TRBV28	CASTLGGQAGQYF
TRBJ2-7	-	TRBV12-3/TRBV12-4	CASSPPGSYEQYF
TRBJ2-7	medium-sized	TRBV10-3	CATKTERAGYEQYF
TRBJ2-3	-	TRBV6-6	CASGGEFTDTQYF
TRBJ2-7	-	TRBV20-1	CSARGYSGRPTENYEQYF
TRBJ1-2	-	TRBV9	CASSSIAQGDYGYTF
TRBJ1-1	medium-sized	TRBV5-1	CASSLALQGMNTEAFF
TRBJ2-3	-	TRBV5-6	CASSIPSGTSTDTQYF
TRBJ2-7	-	TRBV6-5	CASSPRTGEPYEQYF
TRBJ1-4	-	TRBV28	CAVYRRSGGGEKLFF
TRBJ2-7	-	TRBV7-9	CASSPAGGGRDLQYF
TRBJ2-5	-	TRBV5-4	CASSSGQSQETQYF
TRBJ2-1	medium-sized	TRBV6-2/TRBV6-3	CASSYAHEQFF
TRBJ2-1	-	TRBV4-1	CASSQGTSGTTEQFF
TRBJ2-5	-	TRBV4-3	CASSQDLQGLETQYF
TRBJ2-7	-	TRBV4-2	CASSQEAYSYEQYF
TRBJ2-7	-	TRBV27	CASPPRGYSYEQYF
TRBJ1-1	-	TRBV27	CASSFWANTEAFF
TRBJ2-2	-	TRBV11-2	CASSPSSGELFF
TRBJ2-5	medium-sized	TRBV7-9	CASSLMGETQYF
TRBJ2-2	-	TRBV19	CASSIDGGNTGELFF
TRBJ1-1	medium-sized	TRBV29-1	CSILTGMNTEAFF
TRBJ1-3	-	TRBV5-5	CASSRGEASSGNTIYF
TRBJ2-3	-	TRBV2	CASRGGLGTQYF
TRBJ1-1	-	TRBV3-1	CASSQVRGLTEAFF
TRBJ2-5	-	TRBV4-1	CASSLSGGYQETQYF
TRBJ2-7	medium-sized	TRBV4-3	CASSQGTSGTYEQYF